The 17 T cell receptor beta chains presented below share a single source sample, sequenced in a study of neurological immune-mediated disorders (dated by TCRdb to about 2019). Receptor amplification or capture employed 5' RACE. Sequencing relied on an Illumina HiSeq 2500. The public reads were reanalyzed by TCRdb: fastp trimming at Q25, MiXCR alignment, in-frame beta chains only. Each entry is one CDR3 protein sequence, shown with its most common DNA and genes. Within this sample are around 29,000 distinct CDR3 sequences, with approximately 5.4% of them counted one time only. The ten biggest clones cover approximately 2% of the sample. The sequencing sample was made of CD4+ T cells from blood. These receptors originate from a woman aged 45-60 years in good health.

Many counts were recorded for this clonotype. The rearrangement joins TRBV29-1 to TRBJ2-3; no clear D gene. This CDR3 spans 12 amino acids. Trimming took 6 bases from V and 6 from J, leaving 13 bases between them. Germline CDR1 is SQVTM and CDR2 is ANQGSEA. Here the CDR3 reads CSVDDGGDTQYF. CDR3 coding DNA: TGCAGCGTCGACGATGGTGGGGATACGCAGTATTTT.

This clonotype was counted at least ten times. The rearrangement joins TRBV6-1 to TRBJ2-7; 9 positions agree with TRBD2. Looked up from germline, CDR1 is MNHNS and CDR2 is SASEGT. This CDR3 has 15 residues. Trimming took 3 bases from V and 4 from J; bases not matched to a gene: 7. This CDR3 reads CASSESSGVFYEQYF. The CDR3 nucleotides read TGTGCCAGCAGTGAGTCTAGCGGGGTCTTTTACGAGCAGTACTTC.

This clonotype was recorded many times. The genes are TRBV5-1 and TRBJ2-5, with D perhaps TRBD1 (5 bases). Germline V gene data show CDR1 as SGHRS and CDR2 as YFSETQ. The V end was cut by 0 bases, the J end by 5 bases, with 11 bases between. There are 14 residues in the CDR3. CDR3 DNA: TGCGCCAGCAGCTTGGCTCAGGGCTCTGAGACCCAGTACTTC. It codes for CASSLAQGSETQYF.

This clonotype was found many times. The chain employs TRBV5-1 and TRBJ2-1, with D possibly matching TRBD1 (6 bases). In germline, CDR1 is SGHRS, CDR2 YFSETQ. The V and J ends lost 1 base and 4 bases respectively, with 12 bases between them. The CDR3 covers 15 residues. CDR3 DNA sequence: TGCGCCAGCAGCTTGTCGGGACACCATTACAATGAGCAGTTCTTC. Protein product: CASSLSGHHYNEQFF.

This clonotype was observed at least ten times. The rearrangement links TRBV9 to TRBJ1-2; 11 positions match TRBD1. J gave up 5 bases and V 3 bases, and 3 bases lay outside the gene matches. Germline V gene sequence: CDR1 SGDLS, CDR2 YYNGEE. The CDR3 covers 14 residues. CDR3 sequence reads: CASSGTGGRYGYTF. The CDR3 nucleotides are TGTGCCAGCAGCGGGACAGGGGGCCGGTATGGCTACACCTTC.

This clonotype was counted at least ten times. The chain combines TRBV28 with TRBJ2-7; D ambiguous. Trimming pared 4 bases from V and 7 bases from J, leaving 8 bases between. From germline, CDR1 is MDHEN and CDR2 SYDVKM. The CDR3 consists of 11 residues. The CDR3: CASSSSREQYF. The CDR3 bases are TGTGCCAGCAGTTCTAGTCGGGAGCAGTACTTC. The full variable domain, completed using reference TRBV28 and TRBJ2-7, is DVKVTQSSRYLVKRTGEKVFLECVQDMDHENMFWYRQDPGLGLRLIYFSYDVKMKEKGDIPEGYSVSREKKERFSLILESASTNQTSMYLCASSSSREQYFGPGTRLTVT.

The chain recombines TRBV28 with TRBJ1-2; TRBD1 agrees at 9 bases. This CDR3 has 15 amino acids. Germline CDR1 is MDHEN and CDR2 is SYDVKM. The trim removed 6 bases at V and 5 bases at J, leaving 10 bases unmatched. DNA of the CDR3: TGTGCCAGCAGAAGCCCACAGGGGGCTGGGTATGGCTACACCTTC. Its translation: CASRSPQGAGYGYTF.

This clonotype has ten or more counts. V and J are TRBV7-9 and TRBJ2-3, with 7 bases identical to TRBD2. This CDR3 is 14 amino acids long. The germline V gene encodes CDR1 SEHNR and CDR2 FQNEAQ (reference sequence). The trim removed 5 bases at V and 4 bases at J, leaving 6 bases unmatched. CDR3 sequence reads: CASSRGREADTQYF. DNA of the CDR3: TGTGCCAGCAGCCGTGGGAGGGAAGCAGATACGCAGTATTTT.

In its sample, this clonotype was seen many times. The V call is TRBV5-4, the J call TRBJ2-3; D not resolved. Germline-derived CDR1 and CDR2 are SGHNT and YYREEE (reference sequence). This CDR3 contains 13 residues. V was shortened by 0 bases and J by 2 bases, with 4 bases between the two germline ends. CDR3 nucleotides: TGTGCCAGCAGCTTGGCCCCCACAGATACGCAGTATTTT. Translated, it gives CASSLAPTDTQYF. Complete variable domain (other parts from reference TRBV5-4 and TRBJ2-3): ETGVTQSPTHLIKTRGQQVTLRCSSQSGHNTVSWYQQALGQGPQFIFQYYREEENGRGNFPPRFSGLQFPNYSSELNVNALELDDSALYLCASSLAPTDTQYFGPGTRLTVL.

This clonotype was observed at least ten times. The V gene is TRBV20-1, the J gene TRBJ1-5; D gene unclear. V lost 0 bases and J lost 0, with 9 bases in between. CDR3 length: 15 amino acids. Per the germline V gene, CDR1 is DFQATT and CDR2 is SNEGSKA (reference sequence). CDR3 nucleotides: TGCAGTGCTAGAGATGGTCGGTTTAGCAATCAGCCCCAGCATTTT. It codes for CSARDGRFSNQPQHF.

This clonotype was found many times. V usage is TRBV7-2 and J usage is TRBJ2-3; a weak D match, TRBD1 (5 bases). Germline V CDR1 and CDR2: SGHTA, FQGNSA. The V gene lost 1 base and the J gene lost 5 bases, with 16 bases spanning the gap. The CDR3 loop spans 16 amino acids. CDR3 in amino acids: CASSLGHQAGRDTQYF. CDR3 DNA sequence: TGTGCCAGCAGCTTAGGCCACCAAGCAGGGCGAGATACGCAGTATTTT.

This clonotype was recorded at least ten times. The chain employs TRBV6-6 and TRBJ2-5, with 11 positions matching TRBD2. J lost 4 bases, V lost 5 bases, and 6 bases had no gene match. This CDR3 has 15 residues. The germline V gene has CDR1 MNHNY and CDR2 SVGAGI (reference sequence). The CDR3 sequence: CASSATSGMAETQYF. Here the CDR3 DNA reads TGTGCCAGCAGTGCGACTAGCGGGATGGCAGAGACCCAGTACTTC.

This clonotype has a count of ten or more. The V gene is TRBV28, the J gene TRBJ2-1, with D perhaps matching TRBD1 (5 bases). CDR1 MDHEN and CDR2 SYDVKM come from the germline V gene. The V end lost 7 bases, the J end lost 5 bases, and 9 bases lay between the germline ends. The CDR3 spans 12 residues. As DNA, the CDR3 is TGTGCCAGCACCCTGGGGCACAATGAGCAGTTCTTC. The encoded protein is CASTLGHNEQFF.

This clonotype was counted many times. The gene calls are TRBV7-8 and TRBJ2-6; D gene unclear. CDR1 SGHVS and CDR2 FQNEAQ come from the germline V gene. The CDR3 covers 17 residues. V was pared by 5 bases and J by 0 bases, with 14 bases between. CDR3 region: CASSISTSNSGANVLTF. In DNA form, the CDR3 reads TGTGCCAGCAGCATATCGACCTCAAACTCTGGGGCCAACGTCCTGACTTTC.

This clonotype is categorized as medium-sized. This chain joins TRBV5-1 and TRBJ1-2; D is undetermined. V was pared by 4 bases and J by 0 bases, with 4 bases between. The CDR3 extends over 12 amino acids. Germline-derived CDR1 and CDR2 are SGHRS and YFSETQ. The CDR3 is CASSVTNYGYTF. The DNA of the CDR3 is TGCGCCAGCAGCGTGACTAACTATGGCTACACCTTC.

Ten or more counts support this clonotype. This sequence joins TRBV7-8 and TRBJ2-2; D remains unclear. This CDR3 has 14 residues. The germline CDR1 and CDR2 sequences are SGHVS and FQNEAQ. Trimming removed 3 bases at V and 3 bases at J, with 8 bases between. The DNA for the CDR3 is TGTGCCAGCAGCTTTGCCAGGCACACCGGGGAGCTGTTTTTT. Translating it yields CASSFARHTGELFF.

This clonotype was picked up many times. At one end the junction does not follow the germline gene, possibly because of a read error. V gene TRBV7-2 combines with J gene TRBJ2-7; TRBD2 agrees at 11 bases. CDR1 SGHTA and CDR2 FQGNSA come from the germline V gene. This CDR3 contains 14 residues. CDR3 loop: CASTLAGGPYEQYF. CDR3 nucleotide sequence: TGTGCCAGCACCTTAGCGGGAGGGCCGTACGAGCAGTACTTC.